Shown below are 9 T cell receptor beta chains from a single sample sequenced in a study of T cells expressing NK-cell markers. TCRdb re-called the 5' RACE reads and shows each CDR3 protein once, DNA omitted. The sample table includes 400,000 or so distinct CDR3 sequences. Source material: blood T cells: a sorted CD56 or NKG2C T cell subset, CD4+ or CD8+ T cells, or bulk PBMC T cells (not recorded which). The receptor source for this set is a woman aged 50 to 60 in good health.

This rearrangement joins TRBV12-3 or TRBV12-4 to TRBJ1-2; TCRdb's D call, TRBD1, is unchecked because there is no DNA. This CDR3 comprises 14 residues. CDR3 region: CASSPGTAPWGYTF.

This rearrangement joins TRBV5-1 to TRBJ1-2. This CDR3 region has 13 residues. Germline CDR1 reads SGHRS; CDR2 reads YFSETQ. CDR3: CASSFSDHYGYTF.

CDR3 sequence: CAISPGTSGDRYNEQFF. This chain links TRBV10-3 with TRBJ2-1; TCRdb's D call of TRBD2 is untestable without DNA. CDR3 length: 17 residues. CDR1 is ENHRY and CDR2 is SYGVKD in the germline V gene.

This chain connects TRBV10-2 to TRBJ1-3. Germline CDR1 is WSHSY and CDR2 is SAAADI. The CDR3 runs to 13 residues. The CDR3 protein is CASMLSSGNTIYF.

The genes are TRBV12-5 and TRBJ1-5. Germline loops: CDR1 LGHNT, CDR2 FRNRAP. This CDR3 comprises 14 residues. CDR3 amino acids: CASGSQNSNQPQHF.

The chain couples TRBV7-2 to TRBJ2-1. CDR3 length: 14 amino acids. Per germline, CDR1 SGHTA and CDR2 FQGNSA. CDR3 loop: CASRTQPKYNEQFF.

The CDR3: CASSYSGRLPTVEAFF. This chain uses TRBV6-2 or TRBV6-3 with TRBJ1-1. Germline V gene data show CDR1 as MNHEY and CDR2 as SVGEGT. The length of the CDR3 is 16 residues.

The V and J genes are TRBV7-9 and TRBJ2-2; without DNA, the TCRdb call of TRBD1 cannot be checked. Per the germline V gene, CDR1 is SEHNR and CDR2 is FQNEAQ (reference sequence). This CDR3 is built from 16 residues. The CDR3 sequence is CASSAVLGVSAGELFF.

The chain employs TRBV5-1 and TRBJ2-7; with no DNA, the TCRdb D assignment of TRBD2 cannot be verified. This CDR3 is 14 amino acids long. Germline loops: CDR1 SGHRS, CDR2 YFSETQ. The CDR3 region is CASSLEGSAYEQYF.